This T cell receptor (beta chain) came from a study of vaccination and CD4 T cells after COVID-19. Study as a whole: Diagnosis preceded the drawing of post-COVID samples by a median roughly 96 days (range 35 to 161).

Described treatment: approximately 10-day PBMC culture with coronavirus spike peptide pools or control peptides (ViraFEST assay). T cells were expanded with peptide pools, and expanded clonotypes were identified by TCR sequencing. Worth noting for this clonotype: Its specificity is unknown.

Overall study results and limits: The median number of SARS-CoV-2-reactive clonotypes increased from roughly 22 to 38, a change that did not reach significance.

This CDR3 is 14 amino acids long. Germline V CDR1 and CDR2: DFQATT, SNEGSKA (reference sequence). V lost 7 bases, J lost 0 bases, and 13 bases lay in between. The Oncomine TCR Beta short-read assay sequenced DNA from cultured CD4+ T cells. TCRdb fed the PCR reads into MiXCR, producing one record per CDR3 protein. The sample lists 20,000 to 25,000 distinct CDR3 sequences; around 50% were seen once. J is TRBJ1-5 and V is TRBV20-1; D possibly corresponds to TRBD1 (5 bases). What was sequenced was CD4+ T cells from blood, cultured in vitro. The sequence derives from a human donor who had recovered from COVID-19. The CDR3 nucleotides read TGCAGTGTGGGGGGGACTTATAGCAATCAGCCCCAGCATTTT. Translating gives CSVGGTYSNQPQHF.